This entry lists 26 T cell receptor beta chains sequenced from one sample in a study of T cell clonality in common variable immunodeficiency. Profiling relied on immunoSEQ multiplex PCR, and the TCRdb table lists in-frame clones only, not all of them. The sample has approximately 58,000 clones, none seen only once; the top ten hold roughly 5.5%. The sequencing sample was made of peripheral blood mononuclear cells. The receptors shown here come from a person aged 18 to 75 in good health.

This clone came up many times. The read comes to an end 3 residues before the CDR3 does, leaving the germline J gene to fill in the end. The chain couples TRBV13 to TRBJ2-3; 7 bases fit TRBD2. With 2 bases clipped from V and 4 bases from J, the junction kept 0 bases outside the gene matches. The germline CDR1 and CDR2 sequences are PRHDT and FYEKMQ (reference sequence). CDR3 length: 13 residues. CDR3 DNA, as far as it was read: TGTGCCAGCAGCTTAACTAGCGCAGATACG. Translation gives CASSLTSADT. The CDR3, in full, reads CASSLTSADTQYF.

This clone occurred many times. The sequenced fragment ends 3 residues before the CDR3 boundary, so the rest is inferred from the germline J gene. The genes are TRBV7-7 and TRBJ2-5; 8 nucleotides line up with TRBD2. This CDR3 spans 14 amino acids. J lost 1 base, V lost 5 bases, and 3 bases had no gene match. Germline CDR1 and CDR2: SSHAT and FNYEAQ (reference sequence). The CDR3 DNA, read in part, is TGTGCCAGCAGCCTCACTAGCGGCCAAGAGACC. Protein sequence: CASSLTSGQET. The whole CDR3 reads CASSLTSGQETQYF.

This clone has a count of ten or more. The read stops 3 residues short of the end of the CDR3; the missing end is completed from the germline J gene. The genes are TRBV9 and TRBJ1-1, with D uncertain. Germline V CDR1 and CDR2: SGDLS, YYNGEE. The V end was cut by 1 base, the J end by 1 base, with 5 bases between. The length of the CDR3 is 13 residues. CDR3 bases read: TGTGCCAGCAGCGTACTAGAGAACACTGAA. Its protein product is CASSVLENTE. The complete CDR3 protein is CASSVLENTEAFF.

This clone is medium-sized. Coverage ceases 3 residues before the CDR3 finishes, and the germline J gene fills in the end. The rearrangement uses TRBV18 and TRBJ2-1, with D maybe TRBD1 (6 bases). The CDR3 runs 13 residues. The germline V gene has CDR1 KGHSH and CDR2 LQKENI. Trimming took 6 bases from V and 5 from J, leaving 11 bases between them. CDR3 sequence reads: CASSSRQDNEQFF. The covered CDR3 bases are TGTGCCAGCTCGTCCCGACAGGACAATGAG.

This clone was recorded at least ten times. The read halts 3 residues ahead of the CDR3 end, with the missing end drawn from the germline J gene. J is TRBJ1-6 and V is TRBV2; no firm D call. In germline, CDR1 is SNHLY, CDR2 FYNNEI. The V and J ends lost 5 bases and 5 bases respectively, with 13 bases between them. CDR3 size: 15 residues. CDR3 DNA, as far as it was read: TGTGCCAGCAGTCTTTCCGGGTTTAATAATTCACCC. It specifies CASSLSGFNNSP. The whole CDR3 sequence is CASSLSGFNNSPLHF.

This clone was counted at least ten times. The read finishes 3 residues shy of the CDR3 end, and the germline J gene is used to complete it. The rearrangement uses TRBV28 and TRBJ2-1; 11 bases match TRBD2. This CDR3 has 14 amino acids. Germline V gene lookup returns CDR1 MDHEN and CDR2 SYDVKM. J gave up 7 bases and V 10 bases, and 9 bases lay outside the gene matches. The CDR3 spells CAIQLAGVYNEQFF. The DNA read from the CDR3 is TGTGCCATCCAACTAGCGGGAGTTTATAATGAG.

This clone has ten or more counts. The read terminates 3 residues ahead of where the CDR3 ends, so the germline J gene completes it. The chain has TRBV20-1 and TRBJ1-5; D unresolved. Germline-derived CDR1 and CDR2 are DFQATT and SNEGSKA (reference sequence). Trimming pared 4 bases from V and 0 bases from J, leaving 19 bases between. The CDR3 is 17 amino acids. The CDR3 DNA, read in part, is TGCAGTGCTAAGGGTTCAATTTCCCATTATAGCAATCAGCCC. Amino acid sequence: CSAKGSISHYSNQP. The CDR3 in full is CSAKGSISHYSNQPQHF.

This clone has ten or more counts. The missing CDR3 end, 3 residues past where the read stops, is filled in from the germline J gene. The chain links TRBV28 to TRBJ2-1, with TRBD2 as a possible D gene (5 bases). Trimming pared 5 bases from V and 9 bases from J, leaving 11 bases between. The germline CDR1 and CDR2 sequences are MDHEN and SYDVKM. This CDR3 is 12 amino acids long. The part of the CDR3 DNA that was read is TGTGCCAGCAGTCTCGACCGGGGTGAG. It translates to CASSLDRGE. The entire CDR3 is CASSLDRGEQFF.

This clone was counted a few times. The CDR3 end lies 3 residues beyond the end of the read and is filled in from the germline J gene. The rearrangement links TRBV7-6 to TRBJ2-7, with D possibly being TRBD1 (6 bases). V was cut by 5 bases and J by 1 base, with 12 bases left in between. CDR1 is SGHVS and CDR2 is FNYEAQ in the germline V gene. The CDR3 extends over 14 amino acids. Partial CDR3 DNA: TGTGCCAGCAGCCCCTCAACAGGGTCCTACGAG. It codes for CASSPSTGSYE. The CDR3 as a whole reads CASSPSTGSYEQYF.

This clone was recorded at least ten times. The missing CDR3 end, 3 residues past where the read stops, is filled in from the germline J gene. The chain links TRBV5-4 to TRBJ1-1, with 7 positions matching TRBD1. The CDR3 contains 16 residues. Germline V CDR1 and CDR2: SGHNT, YYREEE (reference sequence). The junction had 11 bases not matched to a gene; V was cut back by 5 bases and J by 1 base. This CDR3 reads CASRPGGFGRNTEAFF. CDR3 DNA, as far as it was read: TGTGCCAGCAGACCAGGGGGATTTGGAAGGAACACTGAA.

This clone was found many times. The read finishes 3 residues shy of the CDR3 end, and the germline J gene is used to complete it. V usage is TRBV6-2 or TRBV6-3 and J usage is TRBJ1-2; TRBD1 matches 7 bases. CDR1 and CDR2 from the germline V gene are MNHEY and SVGEGT. J was trimmed by 5 bases and V by 6 bases; bases with no gene match: 6. The CDR3 is 13 amino acids. CDR3 loop: CASSWDSQYGYTF. The CDR3 bases that were read are TGTGCCAGCAGCTGGGACAGCCAGTATGGC.

At least ten counts were recorded for this clone. Read sequence stops 3 residues before the CDR3 end, and the germline J gene provides the missing end. V gene TRBV20-1 combines with J gene TRBJ2-7, with 9 bases fitting TRBD1. The CDR3 loop spans 14 amino acids. The V and J ends lost 3 bases and 3 bases, in that order; junction bases with no gene match: 6. CDR1 and CDR2 (germline): DFQATT, SNEGSKA (reference sequence). The DNA read from the CDR3 is TGCAGTGCTAGGTCCGGGACAGGGTACTACGAG. This gives the protein CSARSGTGYYE. The full CDR3 is CSARSGTGYYEQYF.

This clone was seen repeatedly, ten times or more. The CDR3 extends 3 residues past the end of the read, so its final part is completed from the germline J gene. J is TRBJ2-2 and V is TRBV18; 7 nucleotides line up with TRBD1. The length of the CDR3 is 14 residues. Germline-derived CDR1 and CDR2 are KGHSH and LQKENI. With V trimmed by 6 bases and J by 5 bases, 6 bases remained unmatched. This chain's CDR3 is CASSPPRGTGELFF. The sequenced part of the CDR3 DNA is TGTGCCAGCTCTCCCCCCAGGGGGACCGGGGAG.

The sample holds many counts of this clone. Read coverage stops 3 residues before the CDR3 terminus; the germline J gene supplies the remainder. The gene calls are TRBV5-5 and TRBJ2-7; TRBD1 agrees at 8 bases. CDR3 length: 14 amino acids. Per the germline V gene, CDR1 is SGHKS and CDR2 is YYEKEE (reference sequence). V trimming: 2 bases; J trimming: 3 bases; junction bases outside the gene matches: 4. The CDR3 here is CASSLPGQVYEQYF. CDR3 DNA, as far as it was read: TGTGCCAGCAGCTTACCGGGACAGGTCTACGAG.

This clone appeared many times. Coverage ceases 3 residues before the CDR3 finishes, and the germline J gene fills in the end. This chain connects TRBV5-4 to TRBJ1-1; D perhaps matches TRBD1 (6 bases). V lost 4 bases to trimming and J lost 5 bases, with 15 bases between them. CDR1 SGHNT and CDR2 YYREEE come from the germline V gene (reference sequence). This CDR3 is 14 amino acids long. The CDR3 DNA, read in part, is TGTGCCAGCAGCGAGGGCGGGAGGGGGACTGAA. It encodes CASSEGGRGTE. The whole CDR3 sequence is CASSEGGRGTEAFF.

This clone was recorded at least ten times. The read gets to within 3 residues of the CDR3 end, and the germline J gene fills in the rest. This chain connects TRBV19 to TRBJ2-7, with 10 bases identical to TRBD1. The CDR3 has 16 residues. V shed 2 bases and J 2 bases; nucleotides not matched to a gene: 6. The germline gives CDR1 LNHDA, CDR2 SQIVND (reference sequence). CDR3 loop: CASSIIGTGVPYEQYF. Incomplete CDR3 DNA: TGTGCCAGTAGTATAATTGGGACAGGGGTGCCCTACGAG.

There are many counts of this clone. The CDR3 is cut off 3 residues early in the read; its end comes from the germline J gene. The chain carries TRBV20-1 and TRBJ2-3, with D perhaps TRBD2 (5 bases). The CDR3 consists of 14 residues. CDR1 and CDR2 from the germline V gene are DFQATT and SNEGSKA (reference sequence). Trimming pared 5 bases from V and 2 bases from J, leaving 14 bases between. Here the CDR3 reads CSAPGGLATDTQYF. The sequenced CDR3 bases are TGCAGTGCTCCAGGCGGGTTGGCCACAGATACG.

This clone was seen at least ten times. The read comes to an end 3 residues before the CDR3 does, leaving the germline J gene to fill in the end. V gene TRBV4-1 combines with J gene TRBJ2-2; D might be TRBD2 (6 bases). Germline V gives CDR1 MGHRA, CDR2 YSYEKL. This CDR3 spans 16 amino acids. V was cut by 1 base and J by 1 base, with 10 bases left in between. The sequenced CDR3 bases are TGCGCCAGCAGCCAAGGCGGAGCGGGGAACACCGGGGAG. Translation: CASSQGGAGNTGE. The CDR3 reads in full as CASSQGGAGNTGELFF.

This clone was observed many times. The read stops 3 residues short of the end of the CDR3; the missing end is completed from the germline J gene. This sequence joins TRBV4-1 and TRBJ1-1, with 8 bases that match TRBD1. The CDR3 has 15 amino acids. With V trimmed by 4 bases and J by 4 bases, 8 bases remained unmatched. Germline V gene lookup returns CDR1 MGHRA and CDR2 YSYEKL. The part of the CDR3 DNA that was read is TGCGCCAGCAGCCTCCCCGTCGACAGGGGCACTGAA. Protein product: CASSLPVDRGTE. The CDR3 in full is CASSLPVDRGTEAFF.

This clone has ten or more counts. The read gets to within 3 residues of the CDR3 end, and the germline J gene fills in the rest. The rearrangement joins TRBV30 to TRBJ1-2; possibly TRBD1 for D (5 bases). The CDR3 loop spans 14 amino acids. Germline CDR1 and CDR2: GTSNPN and SVGIG (reference sequence). V lost 0 bases, J lost 1 base, and 9 bases lay in between. CDR3 region: CAWSVGGDNYGYTF. CDR3 bases read: TGTGCCTGGAGTGTGGGGGGGGATAACTATGGC. Complete variable domain (other parts from reference TRBV30 and TRBJ1-2): SQTIHQWPATLVQPVGSPLSLECTVEGTSNPNLYWYRQAAGRGLQLLFYSVGIGQISSEVPQNLSASRPQDRQFILSSKKLLLSDSGFYLCAWSVGGDNYGYTFGSGTRLTVV.

In this sample, this clone turned up many times. CDR3 bases read: TGCGCCAGCAGCTTGGATGGCCTTTCCTACGAG. The encoded protein is CASSLDGLSYE. The full CDR3 reads CASSLDGLSYEQYF. The V and J genes are TRBV5-1 and TRBJ2-7; no clear D. The CDR3 goes on 3 residues after the read ends, and that part is filled in from the germline J gene. Germline-derived CDR1 and CDR2 are SGHRS and YFSETQ. V was shortened by 0 bases and J by 1 base, with 8 bases between the two germline ends. There are 14 residues in the CDR3.

This clone was seen more than once but under ten times. The read ends 3 residues before the CDR3 terminus; that terminus is restored from the germline J gene. Other DNA sequences in the same sample also yield this CDR3. The chain employs TRBV20-1 and TRBJ2-7; 10 bases map to TRBD2. CDR1 and CDR2 (germline): DFQATT, SNEGSKA (reference sequence). V shed 3 bases and J 0 bases; nucleotides not matched to a gene: 2. The CDR3 is 14 residues long. The sequenced part of the CDR3 DNA is TGCAGTGCTAGGGTAGCGGGAGGCTCCTACGAG. Translated: CSARVAGGSYE. The CDR3 in its entirety is CSARVAGGSYEQYF.

This clone showed up many times. The CDR3 end lies 3 residues beyond the end of the read and is filled in from the germline J gene. The chain joins TRBV5-5 to TRBJ2-5, with TRBD1 identical over 7 bases. Germline CDR1 reads SGHKS; CDR2 reads YYEKEE (reference sequence). Losses at the gene ends were 3 bases for V and 3 bases for J; bases not matched to a gene: 5. The CDR3 covers 14 residues. This CDR3 reads CASSSTGLKETQYF. CDR3 DNA (partial): TGTGCCAGCAGCTCGACAGGGTTGAAAGAGACC.

Many counts were recorded for this clone. The CDR3 is CASSYPGQRVRYTF. The CDR3 bases that were read are TGTGCCAGCAGTTACCCCGGACAAAGGGTACGC. The chain joins TRBV6-2 or TRBV6-3 to TRBJ1-2; maybe TRBD1 (5 bases). The CDR3 extends 3 residues past the end of the read, so its final part is completed from the germline J gene. The germline V gene has CDR1 MNHEY and CDR2 SVGEGT. This CDR3 contains 14 residues.

The sample holds many counts of this clone. With the read ending 3 residues before the CDR3 end, the germline J gene is used to fill in that end. This chain uses TRBV20-1 with TRBJ1-5; no clear D. V gave up 6 bases and J gave up 4 bases, with 10 bases separating them. Germline V gene lookup returns CDR1 DFQATT and CDR2 SNEGSKA (reference sequence). The CDR3 has 12 amino acids. The CDR3 loop is CSAQRGNQPQHF. The part of the CDR3 DNA that was read is TGCAGTGCCCAGCGGGGTAATCAGCCC.

This clone was detected ten times or more. Read sequence stops 3 residues before the CDR3 end, and the germline J gene provides the missing end. The V and J genes are TRBV5-5 and TRBJ2-5, with D hard to call. Per germline, CDR1 SGHKS and CDR2 YYEKEE (reference sequence). Deletions cut 1 base from V and 2 bases from J, with 6 bases between. The length of the CDR3 is 13 residues. Incomplete CDR3 DNA: TGTGCCAGCAGCTTGTCCCAGCAAGAGACC. Residues: CASSLSQQET. The entire CDR3 is CASSLSQQETQYF.